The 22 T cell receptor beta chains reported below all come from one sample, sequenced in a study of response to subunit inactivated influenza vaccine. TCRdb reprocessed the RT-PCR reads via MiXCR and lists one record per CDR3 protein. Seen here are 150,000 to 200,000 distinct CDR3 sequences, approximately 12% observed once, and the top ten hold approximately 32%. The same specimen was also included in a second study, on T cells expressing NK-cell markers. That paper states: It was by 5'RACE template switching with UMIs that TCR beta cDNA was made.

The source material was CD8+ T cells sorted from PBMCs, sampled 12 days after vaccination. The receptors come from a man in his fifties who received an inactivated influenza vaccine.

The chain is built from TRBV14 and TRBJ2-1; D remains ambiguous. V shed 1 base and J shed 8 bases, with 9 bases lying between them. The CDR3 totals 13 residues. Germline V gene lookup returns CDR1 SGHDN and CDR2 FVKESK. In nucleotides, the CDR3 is TGTGCCAGCAGCCAAGTCATGGGCGATGAGCAGTTCTTC. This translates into CASSQVMGDEQFF.

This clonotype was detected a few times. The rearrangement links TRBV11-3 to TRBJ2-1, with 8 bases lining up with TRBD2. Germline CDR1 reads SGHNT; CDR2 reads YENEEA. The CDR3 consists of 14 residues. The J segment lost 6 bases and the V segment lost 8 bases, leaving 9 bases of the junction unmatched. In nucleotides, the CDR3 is TGTGCCAGCTCCCCCGGGACTAGATTCAATGAGCAGTTCTTC. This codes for CASSPGTRFNEQFF.

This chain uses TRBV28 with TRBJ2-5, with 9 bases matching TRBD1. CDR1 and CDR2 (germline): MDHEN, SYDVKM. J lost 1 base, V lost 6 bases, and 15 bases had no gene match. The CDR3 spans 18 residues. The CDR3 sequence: CASSRQTSTGGVQETQYF. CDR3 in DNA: TGTGCCAGCAGCCGACAAACCTCGACAGGGGGAGTCCAAGAGACCCAGTACTTC. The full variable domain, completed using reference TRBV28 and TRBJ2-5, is DVKVTQSSRYLVKRTGEKVFLECVQDMDHENMFWYRQDPGLGLRLIYFSYDVKMKEKGDIPEGYSVSREKKERFSLILESASTNQTSMYLCASSRQTSTGGVQETQYFGPGTRLLVL.

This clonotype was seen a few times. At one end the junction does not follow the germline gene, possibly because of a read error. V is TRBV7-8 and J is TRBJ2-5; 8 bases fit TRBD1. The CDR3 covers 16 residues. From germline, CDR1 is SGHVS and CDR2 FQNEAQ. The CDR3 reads CASSLEGYRGLETQYF. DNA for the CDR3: TGTGCCAGCAGTTTAGAGGGGTACAGGGGGTTGGAGACCCAGTACTTC.

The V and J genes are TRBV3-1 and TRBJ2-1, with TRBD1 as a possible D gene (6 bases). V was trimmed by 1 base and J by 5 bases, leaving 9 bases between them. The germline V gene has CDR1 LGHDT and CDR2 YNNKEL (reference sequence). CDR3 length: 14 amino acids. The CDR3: CASSQVYRDNEQFF. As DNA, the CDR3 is TGTGCCAGCAGCCAAGTGTACAGGGACAATGAGCAGTTCTTC.

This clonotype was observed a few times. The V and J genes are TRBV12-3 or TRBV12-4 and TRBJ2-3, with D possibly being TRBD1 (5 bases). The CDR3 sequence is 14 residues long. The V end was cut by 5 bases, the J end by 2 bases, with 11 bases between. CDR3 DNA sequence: TGTGCCAGCAGTCCCCCTGGGGCCACAGATACGCAGTATTTT. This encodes CASSPPGATDTQYF.

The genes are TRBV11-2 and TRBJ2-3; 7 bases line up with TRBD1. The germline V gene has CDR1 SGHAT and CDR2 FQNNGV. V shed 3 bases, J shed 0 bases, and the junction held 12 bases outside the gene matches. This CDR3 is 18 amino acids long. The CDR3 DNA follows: TGTGCCAGCAGCTTTCCTTGGGAAGGGGGCGTTAGCACAGATACGCAGTATTTT. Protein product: CASSFPWEGGVSTDTQYF.

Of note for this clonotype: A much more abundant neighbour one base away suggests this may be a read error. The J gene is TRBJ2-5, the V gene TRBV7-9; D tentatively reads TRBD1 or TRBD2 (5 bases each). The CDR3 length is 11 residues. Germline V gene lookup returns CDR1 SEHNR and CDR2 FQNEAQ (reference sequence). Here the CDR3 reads CASSMGETQCF. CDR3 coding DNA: TGTGCCAGCAGTATGGGGGAGACCCAGTGCTTC.

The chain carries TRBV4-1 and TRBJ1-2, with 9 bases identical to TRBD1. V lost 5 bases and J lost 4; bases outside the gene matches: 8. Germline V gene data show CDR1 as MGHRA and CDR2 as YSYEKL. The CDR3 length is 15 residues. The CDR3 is CASSRTGADIYGYTF. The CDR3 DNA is TGCGCCAGCAGCAGGACAGGGGCTGACATCTATGGCTACACCTTC.

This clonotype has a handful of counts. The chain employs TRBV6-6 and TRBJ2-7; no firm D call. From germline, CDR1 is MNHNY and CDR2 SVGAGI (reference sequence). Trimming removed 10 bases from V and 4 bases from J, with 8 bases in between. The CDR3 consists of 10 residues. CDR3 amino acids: CATGRYEQYF. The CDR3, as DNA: TGTGCCACCGGCAGGTACGAGCAGTACTTC.

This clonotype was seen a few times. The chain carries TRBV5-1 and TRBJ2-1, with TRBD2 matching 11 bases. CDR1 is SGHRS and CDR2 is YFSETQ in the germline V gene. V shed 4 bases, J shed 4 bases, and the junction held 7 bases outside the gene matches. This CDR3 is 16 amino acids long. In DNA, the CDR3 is TGCGCCAGCAGCACCACTAGCGGGGGCCCGTACAATGAGCAGTTCTTC. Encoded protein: CASSTTSGGPYNEQFF.

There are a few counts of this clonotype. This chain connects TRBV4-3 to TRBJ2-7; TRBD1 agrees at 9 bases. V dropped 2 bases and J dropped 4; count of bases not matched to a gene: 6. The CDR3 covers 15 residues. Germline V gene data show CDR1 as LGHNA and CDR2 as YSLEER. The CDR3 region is CASSQTTGGIYEQYF. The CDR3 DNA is TGCGCCAGCAGCCAAACGACAGGGGGTATTTACGAGCAGTACTTC.

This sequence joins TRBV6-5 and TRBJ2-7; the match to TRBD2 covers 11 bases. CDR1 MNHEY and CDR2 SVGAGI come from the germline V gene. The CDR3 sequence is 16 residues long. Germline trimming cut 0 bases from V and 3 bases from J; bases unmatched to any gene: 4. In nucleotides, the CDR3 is TGTGCCAGCAGTTACTCAAGACTAGCGGGGTTCTACGAGCAGTACTTC. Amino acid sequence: CASSYSRLAGFYEQYF.

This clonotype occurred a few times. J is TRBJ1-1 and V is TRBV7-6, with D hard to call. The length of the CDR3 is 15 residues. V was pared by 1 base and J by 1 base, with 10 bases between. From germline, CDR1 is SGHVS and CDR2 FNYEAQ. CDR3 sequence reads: CASSLGHLPNTEAFF. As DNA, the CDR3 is TGTGCCAGCAGCTTAGGACACCTTCCGAACACTGAAGCTTTCTTT.

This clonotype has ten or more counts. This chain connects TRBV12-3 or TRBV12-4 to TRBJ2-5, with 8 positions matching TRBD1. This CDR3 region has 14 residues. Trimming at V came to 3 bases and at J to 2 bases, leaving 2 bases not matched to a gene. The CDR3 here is CASSFGTGQETQYF. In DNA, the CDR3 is TGTGCCAGCAGTTTCGGGACAGGACAAGAGACCCAGTACTTC.

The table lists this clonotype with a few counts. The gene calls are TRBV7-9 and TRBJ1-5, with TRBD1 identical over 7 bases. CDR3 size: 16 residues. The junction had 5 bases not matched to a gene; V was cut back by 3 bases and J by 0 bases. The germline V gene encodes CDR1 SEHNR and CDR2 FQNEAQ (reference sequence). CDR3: CASSLGQLDSNQPQHF. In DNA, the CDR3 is TGTGCCAGCAGCTTGGGACAGCTGGATAGCAATCAGCCCCAGCATTTT.

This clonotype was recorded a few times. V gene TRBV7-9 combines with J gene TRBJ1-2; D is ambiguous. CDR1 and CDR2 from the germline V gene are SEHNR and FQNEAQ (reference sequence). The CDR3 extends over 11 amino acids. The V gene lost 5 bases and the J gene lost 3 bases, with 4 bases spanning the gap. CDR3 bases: TGTGCCAGCAGCAACCACTATGGCTACACCTTC. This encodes CASSNHYGYTF.

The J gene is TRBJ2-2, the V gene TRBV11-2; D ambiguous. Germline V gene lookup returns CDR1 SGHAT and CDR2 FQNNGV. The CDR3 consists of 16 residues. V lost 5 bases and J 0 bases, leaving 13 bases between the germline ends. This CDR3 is CASSANGFANTGELFF. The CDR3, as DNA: TGTGCCAGCAGCGCCAATGGCTTCGCGAACACCGGGGAGCTGTTTTTT.

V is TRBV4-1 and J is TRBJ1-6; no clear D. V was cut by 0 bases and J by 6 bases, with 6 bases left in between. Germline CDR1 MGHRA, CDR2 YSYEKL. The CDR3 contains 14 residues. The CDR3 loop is CASSQDPVNSPLHF. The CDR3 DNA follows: TGCGCCAGCAGCCAAGACCCAGTTAATTCACCCCTCCACTTT.

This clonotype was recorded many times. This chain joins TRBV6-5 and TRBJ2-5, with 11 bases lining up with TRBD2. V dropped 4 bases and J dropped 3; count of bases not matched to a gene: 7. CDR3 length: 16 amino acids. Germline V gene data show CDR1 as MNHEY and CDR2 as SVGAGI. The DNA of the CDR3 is TGTGCCAGCAGTTTGCAACTAGCGGGAGTAGAAGAGACCCAGTACTTC. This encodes CASSLQLAGVEETQYF.

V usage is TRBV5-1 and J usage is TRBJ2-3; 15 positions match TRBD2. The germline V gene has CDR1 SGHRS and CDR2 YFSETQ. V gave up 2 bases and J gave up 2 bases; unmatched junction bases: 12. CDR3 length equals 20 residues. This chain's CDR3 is CASSFPGLAGGIIDTDTQYF. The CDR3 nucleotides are TGCGCCAGCAGCTTCCCCGGACTAGCGGGGGGGATTATCGACACAGATACGCAGTATTTT.

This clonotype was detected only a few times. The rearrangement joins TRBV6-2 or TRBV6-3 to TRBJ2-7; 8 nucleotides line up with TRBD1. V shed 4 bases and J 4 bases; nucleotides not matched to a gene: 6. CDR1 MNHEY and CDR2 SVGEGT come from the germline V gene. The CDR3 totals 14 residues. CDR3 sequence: CASSWRDRRYEQYF. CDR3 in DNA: TGTGCCAGCAGTTGGCGGGACAGGAGGTACGAGCAGTACTTC.